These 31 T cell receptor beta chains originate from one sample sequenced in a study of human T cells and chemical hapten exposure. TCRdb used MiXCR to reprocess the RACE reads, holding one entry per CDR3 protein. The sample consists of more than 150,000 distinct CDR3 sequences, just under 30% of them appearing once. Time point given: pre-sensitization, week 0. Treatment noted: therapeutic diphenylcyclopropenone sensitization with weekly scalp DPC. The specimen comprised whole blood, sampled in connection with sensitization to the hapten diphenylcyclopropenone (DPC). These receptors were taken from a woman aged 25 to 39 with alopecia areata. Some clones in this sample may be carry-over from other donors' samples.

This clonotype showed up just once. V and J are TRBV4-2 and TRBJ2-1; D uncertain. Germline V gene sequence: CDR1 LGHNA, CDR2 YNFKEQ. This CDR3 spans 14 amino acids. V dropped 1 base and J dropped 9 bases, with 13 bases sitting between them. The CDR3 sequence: CASSQGSDPLEQFF. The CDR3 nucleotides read TGTGCCAGCAGCCAAGGGTCAGACCCACTTGAGCAGTTCTTC.

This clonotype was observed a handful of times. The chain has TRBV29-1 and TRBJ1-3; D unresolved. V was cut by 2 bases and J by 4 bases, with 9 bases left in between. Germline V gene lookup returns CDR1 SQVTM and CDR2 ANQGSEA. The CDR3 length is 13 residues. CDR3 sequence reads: CSVESTTGNTIYF. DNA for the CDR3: TGCAGCGTTGAATCGACCACGGGAAACACCATATATTTT. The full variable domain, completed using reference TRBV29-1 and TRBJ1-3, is SAVISQKPSRDICQRGTSLTIQCQVDSQVTMMFWYRQQPGQSLTLIATANQGSEATYESGFVIDKFPISRPNLTFSTLTVSNMSPEDSSIYLCSVESTTGNTIYFGEGSWLTVV.

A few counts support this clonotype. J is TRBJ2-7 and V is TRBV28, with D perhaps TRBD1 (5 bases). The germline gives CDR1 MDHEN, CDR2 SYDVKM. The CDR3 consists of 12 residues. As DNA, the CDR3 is TGTGTCGTGGTAGGGGCACCCTACGAGCAGTACTTC. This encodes CVVVGAPYEQYF.

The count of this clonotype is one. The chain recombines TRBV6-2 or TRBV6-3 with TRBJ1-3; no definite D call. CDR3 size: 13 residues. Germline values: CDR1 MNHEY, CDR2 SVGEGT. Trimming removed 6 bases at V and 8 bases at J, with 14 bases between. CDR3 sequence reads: CASRAPASDTIYF. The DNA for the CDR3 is TGTGCCAGCAGAGCGCCGGCTTCGGACACCATATATTTT.

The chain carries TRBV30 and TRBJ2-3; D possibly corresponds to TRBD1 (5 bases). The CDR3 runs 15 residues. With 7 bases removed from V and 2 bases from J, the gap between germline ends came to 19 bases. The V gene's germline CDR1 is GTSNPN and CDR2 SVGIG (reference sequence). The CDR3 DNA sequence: TGTGCCTTGACCATGACAGCCGCGTACACAGATACGCAGTATTTT. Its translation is CALTMTAAYTDTQYF.

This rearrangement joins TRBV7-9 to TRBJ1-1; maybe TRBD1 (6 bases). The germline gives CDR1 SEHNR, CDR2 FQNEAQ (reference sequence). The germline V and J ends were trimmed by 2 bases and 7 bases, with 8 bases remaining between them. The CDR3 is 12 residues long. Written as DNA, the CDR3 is TGTGCCAGCAGCTTACAGGACAGTGAAGCTTTCTTT. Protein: CASSLQDSEAFF.

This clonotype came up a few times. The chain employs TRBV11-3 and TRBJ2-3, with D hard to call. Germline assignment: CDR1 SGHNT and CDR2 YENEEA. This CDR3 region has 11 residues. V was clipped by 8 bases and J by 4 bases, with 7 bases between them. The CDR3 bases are TGTGCCAGCTGCGGTTCAGATACGCAGTATTTT. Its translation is CASCGSDTQYF.

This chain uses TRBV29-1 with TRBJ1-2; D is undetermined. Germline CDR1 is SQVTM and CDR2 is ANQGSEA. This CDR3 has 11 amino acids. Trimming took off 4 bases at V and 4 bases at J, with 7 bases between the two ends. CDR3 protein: CSVGPLYGYTF. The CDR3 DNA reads TGCAGCGTTGGTCCTCTCTATGGCTACACCTTC.

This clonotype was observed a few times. CDR3: CASNTGREAPLHF. The CDR3 DNA follows: TGTGCCAGCAACACCGGAAGGGAGGCACCCCTCCACTTT. This chain joins TRBV6-2 or TRBV6-3 and TRBJ1-6; unclear D gene. The V gene's germline CDR1 is MNHEY and CDR2 SVGEGT. Trimming shortened V by 7 bases and J by 11 bases, and 15 bases separated the two germline ends. The CDR3 covers 13 residues.

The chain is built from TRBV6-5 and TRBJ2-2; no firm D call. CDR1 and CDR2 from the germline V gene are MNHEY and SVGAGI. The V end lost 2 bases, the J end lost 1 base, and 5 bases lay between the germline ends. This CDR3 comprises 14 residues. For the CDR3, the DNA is TGTGCCAGCAGTTACAAACGGAACACCGGGGAGCTGTTTTTT. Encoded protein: CASSYKRNTGELFF.

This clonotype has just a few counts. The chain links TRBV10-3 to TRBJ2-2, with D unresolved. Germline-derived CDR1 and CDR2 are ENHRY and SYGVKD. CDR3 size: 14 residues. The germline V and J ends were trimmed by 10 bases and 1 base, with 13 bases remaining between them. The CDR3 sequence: CATEGEENTGELFF. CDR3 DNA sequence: TGTGCCACCGAAGGCGAGGAGAACACCGGGGAGCTGTTTTTT.

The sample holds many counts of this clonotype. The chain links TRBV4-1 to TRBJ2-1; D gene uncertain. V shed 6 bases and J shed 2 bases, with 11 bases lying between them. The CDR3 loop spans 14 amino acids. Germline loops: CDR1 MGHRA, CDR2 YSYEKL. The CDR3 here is CASRDVGPYNEQFF. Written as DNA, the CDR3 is TGCGCCAGCAGAGACGTAGGGCCCTACAATGAGCAGTTCTTC.

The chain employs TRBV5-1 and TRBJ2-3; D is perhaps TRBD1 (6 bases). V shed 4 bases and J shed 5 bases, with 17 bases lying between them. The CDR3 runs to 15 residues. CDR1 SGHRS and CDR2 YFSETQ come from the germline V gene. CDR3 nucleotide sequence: TGCGCCAGCAGCCTGGGGGCGACCGCTTTAGATACGCAGTATTTT. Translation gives CASSLGATALDTQYF.

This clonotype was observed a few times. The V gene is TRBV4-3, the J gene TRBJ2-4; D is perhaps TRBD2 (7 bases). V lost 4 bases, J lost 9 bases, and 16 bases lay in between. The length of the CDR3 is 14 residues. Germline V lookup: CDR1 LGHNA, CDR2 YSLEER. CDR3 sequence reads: CASSLDSGEGIQYF. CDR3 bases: TGCGCCAGCAGCCTAGACTCAGGGGAGGGCATTCAGTACTTC.

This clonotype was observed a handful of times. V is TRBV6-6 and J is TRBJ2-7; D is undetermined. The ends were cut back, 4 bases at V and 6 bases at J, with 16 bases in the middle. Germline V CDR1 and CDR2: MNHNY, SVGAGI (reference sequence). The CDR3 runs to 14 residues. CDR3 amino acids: CASSSQILLGEQYF. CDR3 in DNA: TGTGCCAGCAGTTCGCAAATCCTACTGGGCGAGCAGTACTTC.

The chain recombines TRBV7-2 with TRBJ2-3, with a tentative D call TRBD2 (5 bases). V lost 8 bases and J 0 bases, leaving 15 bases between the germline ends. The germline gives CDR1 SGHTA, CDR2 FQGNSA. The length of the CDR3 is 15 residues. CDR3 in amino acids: CASSTDGISTDTQYF. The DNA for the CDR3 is TGTGCCAGCTCGACGGACGGGATAAGCACAGATACGCAGTATTTT. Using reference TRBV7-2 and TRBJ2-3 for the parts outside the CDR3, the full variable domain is GAGVSQSPSNKVTEKGKDVELRCDPISGHTALYWYRQSLGQGLEFLIYFQGNSAPDKSGLPSDRFSAERTGGSVSTLTIQRTQQEDSAVYLCASSTDGISTDTQYFGPGTRLTVL.

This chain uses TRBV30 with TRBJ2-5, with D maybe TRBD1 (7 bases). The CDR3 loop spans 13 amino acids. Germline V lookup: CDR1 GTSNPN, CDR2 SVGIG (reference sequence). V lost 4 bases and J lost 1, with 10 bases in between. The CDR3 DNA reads TGTGCCTGGACCAGGGGGGCCCAAGAGACCCAGTACTTC. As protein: CAWTRGAQETQYF.

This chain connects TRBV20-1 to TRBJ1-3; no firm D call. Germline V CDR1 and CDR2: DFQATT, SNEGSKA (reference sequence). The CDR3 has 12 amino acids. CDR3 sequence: CAGLYSGNTIYF. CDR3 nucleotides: TGCGCAGGACTGTACTCTGGAAACACCATATATTTT.

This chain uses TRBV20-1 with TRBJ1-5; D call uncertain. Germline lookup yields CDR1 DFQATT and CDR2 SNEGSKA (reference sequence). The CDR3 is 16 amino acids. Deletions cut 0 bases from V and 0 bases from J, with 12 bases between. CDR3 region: CSARDSGFSSNQPQHF. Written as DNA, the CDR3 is TGCAGTGCTAGAGATTCGGGATTTTCTAGCAATCAGCCCCAGCATTTT.

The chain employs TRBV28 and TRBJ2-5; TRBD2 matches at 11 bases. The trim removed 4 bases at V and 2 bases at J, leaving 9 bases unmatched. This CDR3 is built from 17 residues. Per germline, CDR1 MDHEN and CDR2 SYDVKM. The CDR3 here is CASSSLTSGAPQETQYF. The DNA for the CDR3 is TGTGCCAGCAGTTCCCTGACTAGCGGGGCCCCACAAGAGACCCAGTACTTC.

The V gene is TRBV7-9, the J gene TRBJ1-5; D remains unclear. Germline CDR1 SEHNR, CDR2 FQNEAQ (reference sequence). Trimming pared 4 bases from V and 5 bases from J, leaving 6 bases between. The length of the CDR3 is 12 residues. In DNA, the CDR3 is TGTGCCAGCAGCTCGCAGGATCAGCCCCAGCATTTT. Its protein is CASSSQDQPQHF.

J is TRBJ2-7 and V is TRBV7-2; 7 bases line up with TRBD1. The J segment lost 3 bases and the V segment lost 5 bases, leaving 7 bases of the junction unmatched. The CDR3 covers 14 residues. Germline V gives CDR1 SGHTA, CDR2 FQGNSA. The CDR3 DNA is TGTGCCAGCAGCAGGGGCCGGGACAGCTACGAGCAGTACTTC. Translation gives CASSRGRDSYEQYF.

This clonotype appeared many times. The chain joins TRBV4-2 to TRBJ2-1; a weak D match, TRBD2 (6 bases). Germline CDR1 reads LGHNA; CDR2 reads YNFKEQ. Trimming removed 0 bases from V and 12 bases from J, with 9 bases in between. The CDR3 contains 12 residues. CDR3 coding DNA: TGTGCCAGCAGCCAAGACGCGACTAGGCAGTTCTTC. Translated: CASSQDATRQFF.

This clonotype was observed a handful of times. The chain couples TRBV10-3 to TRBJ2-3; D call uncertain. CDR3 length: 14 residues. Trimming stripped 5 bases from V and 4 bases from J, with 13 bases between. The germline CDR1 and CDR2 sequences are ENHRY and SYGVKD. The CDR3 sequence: CAISWTTMSDTQYF. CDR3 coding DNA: TGTGCCATCAGTTGGACCACTATGTCAGATACGCAGTATTTT.

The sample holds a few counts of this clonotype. The CDR3 DNA is TGCAGTGCTAGAGATTTGCTAGCGGCCTACAATGAGCAGTTCTTC. Its translation: CSARDLLAAYNEQFF. The chain couples TRBV20-1 to TRBJ2-1; 7 bases line up with TRBD2. Germline CDR1 reads DFQATT; CDR2 reads SNEGSKA (reference sequence). CDR3 length: 15 residues. Trimming took 0 bases from V and 2 from J; bases not matched to a gene: 4.

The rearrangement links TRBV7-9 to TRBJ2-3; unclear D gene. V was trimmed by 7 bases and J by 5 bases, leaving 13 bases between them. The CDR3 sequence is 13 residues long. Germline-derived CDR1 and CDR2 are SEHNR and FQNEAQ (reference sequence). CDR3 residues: CASTSPNLDTQYF. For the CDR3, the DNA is TGTGCCAGCACCTCGCCCAACCTAGATACGCAGTATTTT.

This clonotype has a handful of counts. The CDR3 here is CASSLAGLREGNIQYF. CDR3 bases: TGTGCCAGCAGCTTGGCTGGTCTCAGGGAGGGGAACATTCAGTACTTC. This sequence joins TRBV5-4 and TRBJ2-4; 7 bases line up with TRBD2. Germline loops: CDR1 SGHNT, CDR2 YYREEE (reference sequence). V gave up 0 bases and J gave up 7 bases; unmatched junction bases: 10. This CDR3 contains 16 residues.

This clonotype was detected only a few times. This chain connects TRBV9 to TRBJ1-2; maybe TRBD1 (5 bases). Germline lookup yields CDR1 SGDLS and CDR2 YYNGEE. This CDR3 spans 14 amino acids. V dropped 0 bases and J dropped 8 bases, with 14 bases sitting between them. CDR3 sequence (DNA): TGTGCCAGCAGCGTAGCCGCGCAGGGCTCGGGCTACACCTTC. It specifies CASSVAAQGSGYTF.

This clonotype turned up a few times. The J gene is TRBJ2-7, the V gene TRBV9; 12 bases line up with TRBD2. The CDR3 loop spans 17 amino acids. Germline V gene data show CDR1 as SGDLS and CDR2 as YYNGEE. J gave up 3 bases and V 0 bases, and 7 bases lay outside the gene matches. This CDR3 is CASSVGPPTSGGYEQYF. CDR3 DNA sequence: TGTGCCAGCAGCGTAGGGCCCCCGACTAGCGGGGGCTACGAGCAGTACTTC.

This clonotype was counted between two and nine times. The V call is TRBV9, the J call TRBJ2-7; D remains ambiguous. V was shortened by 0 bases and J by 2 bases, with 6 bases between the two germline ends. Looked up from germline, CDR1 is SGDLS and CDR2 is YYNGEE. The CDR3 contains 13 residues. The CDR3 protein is CASSVETPYEQYF. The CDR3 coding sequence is TGTGCCAGCAGCGTAGAAACCCCCTACGAGCAGTACTTC.

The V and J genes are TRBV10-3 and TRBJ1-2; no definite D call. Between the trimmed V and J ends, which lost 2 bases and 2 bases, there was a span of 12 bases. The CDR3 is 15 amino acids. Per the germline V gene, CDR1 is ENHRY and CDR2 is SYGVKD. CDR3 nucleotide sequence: TGTGCCATCAGTGAGACGGGCAGATCCAACTATGGCTACACCTTC. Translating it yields CAISETGRSNYGYTF.